The 17 T cell receptor beta chains in this list originate from one sample, sequenced in a study of cytomegalovirus exposure and HLA in healthy donors. Primers included in the PCR were 60 Vbeta and 13 Jbeta primers. The method was immunoSEQ multiplex PCR; TCRdb's version includes in-frame clones alone and lacks a portion of them. The sample contains 75,000 to 95,000 clones, about 88% of which appear only once. Input material: PBMCs. All receptors derive from a man aged 18 to 29 in good health and CMV-seronegative.

V gene TRBV19 combines with J gene TRBJ2-7; the match to TRBD2 covers 7 bases. Looked up from germline, CDR1 is LNHDA and CDR2 is SQIVND (reference sequence). With V trimmed by 5 bases and J by 0 bases, 7 bases remained unmatched. The CDR3 is made up of 15 amino acids. As DNA, the CDR3 is TGTGCCAGTAGTCCCGGGGGACTACCCTCCTACGAGCAGTACTTC. Its protein product is CASSPGGLPSYEQYF.

This rearrangement joins TRBV28 to TRBJ1-2; D ambiguous. The germline V and J ends were trimmed by 7 bases and 0 bases, with 18 bases remaining between them. This CDR3 comprises 16 residues. Germline CDR1 MDHEN, CDR2 SYDVKM. The CDR3 reads CASTPSGGVANYGYTF. CDR3 DNA: TGTGCCAGCACTCCTTCGGGCGGGGTGGCTAACTATGGCTACACCTTC.

The rearrangement joins TRBV7-9 to TRBJ2-1; D may be TRBD2 (6 bases). Germline CDR1 is SEHNR and CDR2 is FQNEAQ (reference sequence). The germline V and J ends were trimmed by 5 bases and 4 bases, with 21 bases remaining between them. This CDR3 comprises 17 residues. CDR3 coding DNA: TGTGCCAGCAGCGTCCGACTAGACTCCCTCTTGTACAATGAGCAGTTCTTC. The encoded protein is CASSVRLDSLLYNEQFF. Combining the CDR3 with reference TRBV7-9 and TRBJ2-1 gives the whole variable domain DTGVSQNPRHKITKRGQNVTFRCDPISEHNRLYWYRQTLGQGPEFLTYFQNEAQLEKSRLLSDRFSAERPKGSFSTLEIQRTEQGDSAMYLCASSVRLDSLLYNEQFFGPGTRLTVL.

J is TRBJ1-3 and V is TRBV9; 8 positions agree with TRBD1. The germline CDR1 and CDR2 sequences are SGDLS and YYNGEE. This CDR3 is built from 17 residues. J lost 6 bases, V lost 3 bases, and 14 bases had no gene match. CDR3 nucleotides: TGTGCCAGCAGCGCCCGATTCGGACAGGGTTTGGAAAACACCATATATTTT. It is translated as CASSARFGQGLENTIYF.

The chain links TRBV9 to TRBJ2-1; 9 bases map to TRBD2. CDR1 and CDR2 (germline): SGDLS, YYNGEE. V lost 6 bases and J lost 1; bases outside the gene matches: 11. The CDR3 is 17 amino acids. CDR3 nucleotide sequence: TGTGCCAGCAATCCTGGGGGTAGCGGGAGTTCCTACAATGAGCAGTTCTTC. It is translated as CASNPGGSGSSYNEQFF.

The rearrangement joins TRBV29-1 to TRBJ1-3; tentative D call: TRBD1 (5 bases). The germline CDR1 and CDR2 sequences are SQVTM and ANQGSEA. The CDR3 is made up of 13 amino acids. V lost 4 bases to trimming and J lost 4 bases, with 11 bases between them. The CDR3 sequence is CSVGRGAGNTIYF. Written as DNA, the CDR3 is TGCAGCGTTGGAAGGGGCGCAGGAAACACCATATATTTT.

In its sample, this clone was seen once. This rearrangement joins TRBV6-4 to TRBJ1-1, with 12 bases aligning to TRBD1. The CDR3 totals 15 residues. V gave up 6 bases and J gave up 7 bases; unmatched junction bases: 9. CDR1 MRHNA and CDR2 SNTAGT come from the germline V gene. In DNA form, the CDR3 reads TGTGCCAGCAGGATATCGGGACAGGGGGCCGTTGAAGCTTTCTTT. It encodes CASRISGQGAVEAFF.

The V and J genes are TRBV13 and TRBJ2-7, with TRBD1 matching 12 bases. Per the germline V gene, CDR1 is PRHDT and CDR2 is FYEKMQ (reference sequence). Trimming removed 3 bases from V and 2 bases from J; junction bases left unmatched: 2. This CDR3 comprises 15 residues. The CDR3 bases are TGTGCCAGCAGCTTGGGACAGGGGGCTACCTACGAGCAGTACTTC. Translation gives CASSLGQGATYEQYF. The full variable domain, rest sourced from reference TRBV13 and TRBJ2-7, is AAGVIQSPRHLIKEKRETATLKCYPIPRHDTVYWYQQGPGQDPQFLISFYEKMQSDKGSIPDRFSAQQFSDYHSELNMSSLELGDSALYFCASSLGQGATYEQYFGPGTRLTVT.

The V call is TRBV27, the J call TRBJ2-7; 9 nucleotides match TRBD1. The CDR3 contains 14 residues. The V and J ends lost 6 bases and 0 bases, in that order; junction bases with no gene match: 3. CDR1 and CDR2 from the germline V gene are MNHEY and SMNVEV (reference sequence). The CDR3 sequence is CASSDRGDSYEQYF. The CDR3, as DNA: TGTGCCAGCAGCGACAGGGGGGACTCCTACGAGCAGTACTTC.

The chain uses TRBV15 and TRBJ1-4; D is undetermined. Germline loops: CDR1 LNHNV, CDR2 YYDKDF (reference sequence). The CDR3 is 16 amino acids. Trimming left V 1 base short and J 1 base short, with 10 bases between. CDR3 in DNA: TGTGCCACCAGCAGAGGGTTTACACAAACTAATGAAAAACTGTTTTTT. Its protein product is CATSRGFTQTNEKLFF.

The chain joins TRBV7-9 to TRBJ1-1; the D gene is possibly TRBD1 (6 bases). The CDR3 length is 15 residues. Germline V gene sequence: CDR1 SEHNR, CDR2 FQNEAQ (reference sequence). Trimming pared 5 bases from V and 0 bases from J, leaving 13 bases between. The CDR3: CASSSPGVMNTEAFF. CDR3 DNA: TGTGCCAGCAGCAGCCCAGGGGTTATGAACACTGAAGCTTTCTTT. Supplemented by reference TRBV7-9 and TRBJ1-1, the full variable domain reads DTGVSQNPRHKITKRGQNVTFRCDPISEHNRLYWYRQTLGQGPEFLTYFQNEAQLEKSRLLSDRFSAERPKGSFSTLEIQRTEQGDSAMYLCASSSPGVMNTEAFFGQGTRLTVV.

The gene calls are TRBV5-1 and TRBJ2-3, with 11 bases that match TRBD2. The CDR3 consists of 15 residues. Germline trimming cut 2 bases from V and 1 base from J; bases unmatched to any gene: 0. Germline V gene sequence: CDR1 SGHRS, CDR2 YFSETQ. The CDR3 bases are TGCGCCAGCAGCTTACTAGCGGGAGGCACAGATACGCAGTATTTT. Translation gives CASSLLAGGTDTQYF.

The rearrangement joins TRBV6-6 to TRBJ2-1, with a weak D call TRBD1 (6 bases). Per the germline V gene, CDR1 is MNHNY and CDR2 is SVGAGI (reference sequence). The CDR3 is made up of 16 amino acids. V was clipped by 2 bases and J by 6 bases, with 17 bases between them. Written as DNA, the CDR3 is TGTGCCAGCAGTTACCCGTCTACAGGGTCGGCCAATGAGCAGTTCTTC. Residues: CASSYPSTGSANEQFF.

CDR3 sequence reads: CASSELAGPGETQYF. The CDR3 coding sequence is TGTGCCAGCAGTGAATTGGCAGGGCCGGGCGAGACCCAGTACTTC. The chain joins TRBV25-1 to TRBJ2-5, with D perhaps matching TRBD1 (5 bases). The V and J ends lost 1 base and 5 bases respectively, with 14 bases between them. Germline CDR1 MGHDK, CDR2 SYGVNS. The CDR3 has 15 residues.

This chain connects TRBV5-1 to TRBJ2-1, with D perhaps TRBD1 (6 bases). The germline V and J ends were trimmed by 2 bases and 5 bases, with 20 bases remaining between them. This CDR3 has 17 amino acids. Germline CDR1 and CDR2: SGHRS and YFSETQ. The CDR3 reads CASSFENRADFHNEQFF. The CDR3 DNA is TGCGCCAGCAGCTTTGAAAACAGGGCGGATTTCCACAATGAGCAGTTCTTC.

This clone has only one observation. The chain is built from TRBV27 and TRBJ1-5; D might be TRBD1 (5 bases). Per the germline V gene, CDR1 is MNHEY and CDR2 is SMNVEV (reference sequence). The CDR3 length is 16 residues. Trimming cost V 5 bases and J 4 bases, with 18 bases left between them. The CDR3 nucleotides are TGTGCCAGCAGTAAAAATCAGGGAGGAATTAATCAGCCCCAGCATTTT. This sequence encodes CASSKNQGGINQPQHF.

V and J are TRBV30 and TRBJ2-4; TRBD2 matches at 12 bases. Germline V gene data show CDR1 as GTSNPN and CDR2 as SVGIG (reference sequence). This CDR3 is built from 18 residues. V was clipped by 4 bases and J by 0 bases; unmatched bases: 10. In DNA, the CDR3 is TGTGCCTGGACCCGAACTAGCGGGAGGCCCTTAGCCAAAAACATTCAGTACTTC. Protein sequence: CAWTRTSGRPLAKNIQYF.